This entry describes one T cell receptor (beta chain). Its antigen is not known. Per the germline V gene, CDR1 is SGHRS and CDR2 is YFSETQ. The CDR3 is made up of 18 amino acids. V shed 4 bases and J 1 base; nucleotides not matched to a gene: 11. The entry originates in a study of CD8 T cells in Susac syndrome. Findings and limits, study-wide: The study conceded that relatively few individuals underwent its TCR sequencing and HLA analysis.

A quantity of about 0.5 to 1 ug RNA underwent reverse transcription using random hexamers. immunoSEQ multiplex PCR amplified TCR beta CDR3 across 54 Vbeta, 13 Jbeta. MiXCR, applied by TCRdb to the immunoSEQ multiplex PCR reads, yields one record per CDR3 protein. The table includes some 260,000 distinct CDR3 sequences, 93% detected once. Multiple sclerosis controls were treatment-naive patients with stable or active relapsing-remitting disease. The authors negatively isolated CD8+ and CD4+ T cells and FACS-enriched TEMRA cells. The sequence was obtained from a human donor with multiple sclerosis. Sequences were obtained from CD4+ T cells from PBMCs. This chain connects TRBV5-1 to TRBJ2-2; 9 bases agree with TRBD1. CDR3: CASSPSRDRDENTGELFF. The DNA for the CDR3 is TGCGCCAGCAGCCCGTCCCGGGACAGGGATGAGAACACCGGGGAGCTGTTTTTT.